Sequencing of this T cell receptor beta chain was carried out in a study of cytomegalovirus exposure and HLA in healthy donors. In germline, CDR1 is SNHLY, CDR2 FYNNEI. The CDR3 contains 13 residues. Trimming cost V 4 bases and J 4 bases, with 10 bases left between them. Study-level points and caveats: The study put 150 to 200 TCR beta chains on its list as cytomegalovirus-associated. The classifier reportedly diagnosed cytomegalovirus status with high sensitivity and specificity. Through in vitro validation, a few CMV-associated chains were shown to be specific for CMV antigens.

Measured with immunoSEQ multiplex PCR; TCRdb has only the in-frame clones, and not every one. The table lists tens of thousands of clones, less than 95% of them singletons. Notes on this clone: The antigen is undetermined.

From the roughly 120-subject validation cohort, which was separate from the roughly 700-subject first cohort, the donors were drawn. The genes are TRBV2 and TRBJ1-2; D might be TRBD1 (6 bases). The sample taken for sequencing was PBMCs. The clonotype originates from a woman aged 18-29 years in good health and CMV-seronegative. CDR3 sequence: CASSVSTGYGYTF. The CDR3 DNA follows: TGTGCCAGCAGTGTTTCGACAGGCTATGGCTACACCTTC.